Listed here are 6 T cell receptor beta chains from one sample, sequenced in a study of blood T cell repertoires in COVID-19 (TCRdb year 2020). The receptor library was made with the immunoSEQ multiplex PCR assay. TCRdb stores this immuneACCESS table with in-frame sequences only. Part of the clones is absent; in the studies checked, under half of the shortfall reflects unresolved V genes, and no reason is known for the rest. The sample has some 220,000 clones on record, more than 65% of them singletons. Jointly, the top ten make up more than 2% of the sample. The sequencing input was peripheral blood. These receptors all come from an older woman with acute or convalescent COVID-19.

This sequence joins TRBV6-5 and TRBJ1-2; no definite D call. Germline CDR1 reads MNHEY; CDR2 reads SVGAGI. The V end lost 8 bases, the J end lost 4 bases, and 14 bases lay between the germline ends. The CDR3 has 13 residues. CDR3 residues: CASRHTGIYGYTF. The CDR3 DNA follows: TGTGCCAGCCGGCACACGGGTATCTATGGCTACACCTTC.

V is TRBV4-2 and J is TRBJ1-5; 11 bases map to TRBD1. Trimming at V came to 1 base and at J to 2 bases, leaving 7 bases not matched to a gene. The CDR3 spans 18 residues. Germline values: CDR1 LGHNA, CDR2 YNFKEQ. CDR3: CASSQAGTGGRGNQPQHF. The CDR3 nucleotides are TGTGCCAGCAGCCAAGCCGGGACAGGGGGTAGAGGCAATCAGCCCCAGCATTTT.

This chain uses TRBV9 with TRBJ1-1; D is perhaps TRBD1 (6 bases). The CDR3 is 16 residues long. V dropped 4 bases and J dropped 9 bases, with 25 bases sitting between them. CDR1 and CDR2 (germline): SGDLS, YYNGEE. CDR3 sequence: CASSPRPTGMDLQAFF. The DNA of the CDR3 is TGTGCCAGCAGCCCCCGGCCGACAGGTATGGACCTTCAAGCTTTCTTT.

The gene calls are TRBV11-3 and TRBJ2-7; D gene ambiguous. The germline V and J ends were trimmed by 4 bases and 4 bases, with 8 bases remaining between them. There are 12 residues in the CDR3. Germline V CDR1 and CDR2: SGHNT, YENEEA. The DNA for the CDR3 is TGTGCCAGCAGCTCTAACGATTACGAGCAGTACTTC. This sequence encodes CASSSNDYEQYF.

The CDR3 DNA reads TGTGCCACCAGCACAAACTATGGCTACACCTTC. As protein: CATSTNYGYTF. The genes are TRBV15 and TRBJ1-2; D gene unclear. V gave up 4 bases and J gave up 2 bases, with 2 bases separating them. Germline V CDR1 and CDR2: LNHNV, YYDKDF (reference sequence). The CDR3 consists of 11 residues.

CDR3 amino acids: CASFSFMGGTYNEQFF. In nucleotides, the CDR3 is TGTGCCAGCTTCTCCTTCATGGGCGGGACCTACAATGAGCAGTTCTTC. The chain couples TRBV5-6 to TRBJ2-1; perhaps TRBD2 as D (6 bases). Germline CDR1 SGHDT, CDR2 YYEEEE. V shed 7 bases and J shed 2 bases, with 19 bases lying between them. The CDR3 is made up of 16 amino acids.